A selection of T cell receptor beta chains follows, all from one sample in a study of blood T cell repertoires in COVID-19. The assay was immunoSEQ multiplex PCR, and TCRdb's table has in-frame clones only and misses some. The repertoire holds approximately 300,000 clones, roughly 89% seen once, with around 0.96% in the top ten. Material: peripheral blood. All receptors derive from a woman aged 40 to 55 with COVID-19, enrolled during active disease. The CDR3 runs from the conserved cysteine through the conserved F or W. The order of the fields is D gene, V gene, clone size, J gene, CDR3 protein, CDR3 DNA. The D gene is left open where the match is weak. Expanded clones get a size class; other rows say once, few or many, or leave the size out.

>-|TRBV7-2|-|TRBJ1-2
CASSPEMTAYGYTF
TGTGCCAGCAGCCCCGAGATGACAGCATATGGCTACACCTTC
>TRBD1|TRBV24-1|-|TRBJ2-2
CATRPQGDTGELFF
TGTGCCACCAGACCACAGGGGGACACCGGGGAGCTGTTTTTT
>-|TRBV7-3|-|TRBJ2-5
CASSLTQQETQYF
TGTGCCAGCAGCTTAACACAGCAAGAGACCCAGTACTTC
>-|TRBV29-1|once|TRBJ2-6
CSVSSSGANVLTF
TGCAGCGTCTCGAGCTCTGGGGCCAACGTCCTGACTTTC
>-|TRBV5-1|-|TRBJ1-4
CATRTATNEKLFF
TGCGCCACCAGGACAGCAACTAATGAAAAACTGTTTTTT
>-|TRBV5-1|many|TRBJ1-1
CASSFQGNTEAFF
TGCGCCAGCAGCTTCCAGGGGAACACTGAAGCTTTCTTT
>TRBD1|TRBV18|few|TRBJ2-5
CASSPPWTGGQETQYF
TGTGCCAGCTCACCACCGTGGACAGGGGGACAAGAGACCCAGTACTTC
>-|TRBV11-3|-|TRBJ2-5
CASSLTRGSETQYF
TGTGCCAGCAGCTTAACAAGGGGGTCAGAGACCCAGTACTTC
>-|TRBV24-1|-|TRBJ1-5
CATSDSGQPQHF
TGTGCCACCAGTGATTCAGGGCAGCCCCAGCATTTT
>-|TRBV9|-|TRBJ2-7
CASSKGGFYDEQYF
TGTGCCAGCAGCAAGGGGGGGTTCTACGACGAGCAGTACTTC
>-|TRBV27|-|TRBJ1-1
CASSPGRGTEAFF
TGTGCCAGCAGTCCCGGAAGGGGCACTGAAGCTTTCTTT
>-|TRBV6-4|once|TRBJ2-6
CASSDSSHSYSGANVLTF
TGTGCCAGCAGTGACTCGAGTCACAGCTACTCTGGGGCCAACGTCCTGACTTTC
>TRBD2|TRBV9|-|TRBJ2-1
CASSTRLAGANEQFF
TGTGCCAGCAGCACCCGACTAGCGGGAGCCAATGAGCAGTTCTTC
>-|TRBV5-3|-|TRBJ1-2
CARSLERPGYTF
TGTGCCAGAAGCTTGGAGAGGCCCGGCTACACCTTC
>TRBD1|TRBV7-7|-|TRBJ2-5
CASSRGQGGQETQYF
TGTGCTAGCAGCAGGGGGCAGGGGGGACAAGAGACCCAGTACTTC
>-|TRBV6-5|-|TRBJ1-1
CASSYTPGTEAFF
TGTGCCAGCAGTTACACCCCAGGCACTGAAGCTTTCTTT
>TRBD2|TRBV5-1|-|TRBJ2-5
CASSLVPSGDQETQYF
TGCGCCAGCAGCTTGGTTCCTAGCGGGGACCAAGAGACCCAGTACTTC
>TRBD1|TRBV6-1|-|TRBJ2-7
CASSESPIRGRKNEQYF
TGTGCCAGCAGTGAGTCCCCGATCAGGGGGCGGAAAAACGAGCAGTACTTC
>TRBD2|TRBV7-9|-|TRBJ2-1
CASSSPSSGRGDEQFF
TGTGCCAGCAGCTCCCCGAGTAGCGGGAGAGGTGATGAGCAGTTCTTC
>TRBD1|TRBV3-1/TRBV3-2|-|TRBJ1-2
CASSQGPNRDRGNGYTF
TGTGCCAGCAGCCAAGGTCCGAACCGGGACAGGGGAAATGGCTACACCTTC
>-|TRBV28|-|TRBJ2-2
CASTRDTTTGELFF
TGTGCCAGCACCCGGGACACCACCACCGGGGAGCTGTTTTTT
>-|TRBV5-6|once|TRBJ1-1
CASSLAYGLMNTEAFF
TGTGCCAGCAGCTTGGCCTATGGACTCATGAACACTGAAGCTTTCTTT
>-|TRBV15|-|TRBJ2-2
CATKEQGGDAGELFF
TGTGCCACCAAGGAGCAGGGAGGAGACGCCGGGGAGCTGTTTTTT
>-|TRBV12-3/TRBV12-4|-|TRBJ1-2
CASALRGQEGYTF
TGTGCCAGCGCTCTGCGGGGGCAAGAGGGCTACACCTTC
>-|TRBV27|-|TRBJ2-7
CASSLEGVAYEQYF
TGTGCCAGCAGTTTAGAGGGGGTAGCCTACGAGCAGTACTTC
>TRBD1|TRBV4-1|-|TRBJ1-5
CASSQAPGTGINQPQHF
TGCGCCAGCAGCCAAGCCCCCGGGACAGGGATAAATCAGCCCCAGCATTTT
>-|TRBV13|-|TRBJ1-1
CASSRKQGNTEAFF
TGTGCCAGCAGCCGAAAACAGGGGAACACTGAAGCTTTCTTT
>-|TRBV29-1|-|TRBJ2-7
CSVGGTFLEQYF
TGCAGCGTGGGGGGGACATTTCTCGAGCAGTACTTC
>TRBD1|TRBV19|-|TRBJ1-1
CASISGTGGRGNTEAFF
TGTGCCAGTATCTCCGGGACAGGGGGGAGAGGGAACACTGAAGCTTTCTTT